These T cell receptor beta chains were read from a single sample in a study of neoadjuvant anti-PD-1 for oral cavity cancer. The protocol was immunoSEQ multiplex PCR, while the TCRdb copy is restricted to in-frame clones and leaves out a portion. The table records about 12,000 clones, 71% of them present only once. The sequenced sample was PBMCs, obtained after nivolumab (anti-PD-1) treatment. The source is a person between 40 and 80 years old with oral cavity squamous cell carcinoma. The conserved cysteine and the conserved F or W are not part of the CDR3 here. The D gene is left open where the match is weak.

V gene,J gene,D gene,CDR3 protein
TRBV7-9,TRBJ1-1,.,ASSQQRTASEAF
TRBV7-6,TRBJ2-2,TRBD2,ASRLLAGAVGELF
TRBV7-3,TRBJ2-2,.,ASSLGWGMNTGELF
TRBV7-9,TRBJ2-2,TRBD1,ASSLIRGSNTGELF
TRBV7-8,TRBJ1-1,.,ASSSSVLNTEAF
TRBV7-3,TRBJ2-3,.,ASSLNQAGDTQY
TRBV10-2,TRBJ2-2,TRBD1,ASSELQGGELF
TRBV5-4,TRBJ1-2,.,ASSHPTAANYGYT
TRBV7-9,TRBJ2-7,TRBD1,ASSSGTGYYEQY
TRBV5-1,TRBJ2-7,.,ASSLVGRGQDEQY
TRBV5-5,TRBJ1-1,.,ASSSQIYTEAF
TRBV5-6,TRBJ2-1,.,ASSLEVGLGYNEQF
TRBV6-4,TRBJ2-3,TRBD2,ASSGGGNTQY
TRBV30,TRBJ2-3,TRBD2,AWSGVAGTTDTQY
TRBV7-2,TRBJ2-5,.,ASSRGVAETQY
TRBV5-1,TRBJ1-5,TRBD1,ASSRTGFDQPQH
TRBV2,TRBJ1-3,.,ASSARTANTIY
TRBV27,TRBJ2-1,.,ASSSGSFEEQF
TRBV25-1,TRBJ1-1,.,ASKGTPHEAF
TRBV23-1,TRBJ1-5,TRBD1,ASSQGDRHQPQH
TRBV7-6,TRBJ2-1,TRBD2,ASSLKTSGTNEQF
TRBV28,TRBJ1-2,TRBD1,ASSSPQGQDYT
TRBV7-3,TRBJ1-1,TRBD1,ASSRGQGRSAEAF
TRBV5-1,TRBJ2-7,TRBD1,ASSSLRQGPEQY
TRBV6-4,TRBJ1-1,TRBD1,ASSEGTANTEAF
TRBV11-2,TRBJ1-1,.,ASSLLGQSEAF
TRBV30,TRBJ1-1,.,AWSEETEAF